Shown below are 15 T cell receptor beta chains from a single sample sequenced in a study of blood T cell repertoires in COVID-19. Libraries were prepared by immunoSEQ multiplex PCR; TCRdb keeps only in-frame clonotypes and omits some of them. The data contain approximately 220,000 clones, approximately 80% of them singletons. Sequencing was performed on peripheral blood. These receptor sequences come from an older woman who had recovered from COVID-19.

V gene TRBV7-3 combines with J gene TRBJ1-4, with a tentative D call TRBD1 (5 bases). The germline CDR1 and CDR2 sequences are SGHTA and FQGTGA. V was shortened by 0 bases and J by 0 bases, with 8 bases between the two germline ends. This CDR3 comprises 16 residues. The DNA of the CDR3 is TGTGCCAGCAGCTTAACCGGCAGGGCAACTAATGAAAAACTGTTTTTT. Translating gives CASSLTGRATNEKLFF.

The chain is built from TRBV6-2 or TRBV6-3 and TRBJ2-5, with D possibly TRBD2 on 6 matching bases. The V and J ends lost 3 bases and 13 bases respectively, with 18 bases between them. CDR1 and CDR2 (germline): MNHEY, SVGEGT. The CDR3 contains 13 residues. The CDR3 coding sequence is TGTGCCAGCAGTTATACCTCCGGGACTCCCTCGTACTTC. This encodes CASSYTSGTPSYF.

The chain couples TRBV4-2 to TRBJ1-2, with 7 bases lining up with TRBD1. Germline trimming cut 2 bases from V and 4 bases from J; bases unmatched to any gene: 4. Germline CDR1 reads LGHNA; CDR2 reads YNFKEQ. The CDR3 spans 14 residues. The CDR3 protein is CASSQSGTAYGYTF. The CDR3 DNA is TGTGCCAGCAGCCAATCCGGGACAGCCTATGGCTACACCTTC.

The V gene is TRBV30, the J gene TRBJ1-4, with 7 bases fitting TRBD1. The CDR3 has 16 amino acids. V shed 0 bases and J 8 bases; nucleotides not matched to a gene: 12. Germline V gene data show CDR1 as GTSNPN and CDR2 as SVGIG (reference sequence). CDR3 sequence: CAWSVRYDRVEEKLFF. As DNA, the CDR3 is TGTGCCTGGAGTGTACGGTACGACAGGGTCGAGGAAAAACTGTTTTTT.

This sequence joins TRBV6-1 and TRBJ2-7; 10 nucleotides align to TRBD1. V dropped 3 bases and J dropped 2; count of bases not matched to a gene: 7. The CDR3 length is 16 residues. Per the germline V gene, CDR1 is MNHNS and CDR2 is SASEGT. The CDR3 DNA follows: TGTGCCAGCAGTGACTTCAGGGACAGGGGCGCCTACGAGCAGTACTTC. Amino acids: CASSDFRDRGAYEQYF.

The CDR3 sequence is CASSSQGTGYTF. The CDR3 region has the DNA TGTGCCAGCAGTTCCCAGGGGACAGGCTACACCTTC. V and J are TRBV2 and TRBJ1-2; D perhaps matches TRBD1 (6 bases). The CDR3 has 12 amino acids. V lost 5 bases, J lost 8 bases, and 12 bases lay in between. Germline values: CDR1 SNHLY, CDR2 FYNNEI.

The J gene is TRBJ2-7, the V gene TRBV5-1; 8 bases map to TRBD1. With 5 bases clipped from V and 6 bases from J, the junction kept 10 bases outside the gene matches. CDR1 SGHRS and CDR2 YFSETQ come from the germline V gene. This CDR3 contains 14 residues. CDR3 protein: CASRQRTGSPEQYF. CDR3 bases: TGCGCCAGCAGGCAACGGACAGGGTCTCCCGAGCAGTACTTC. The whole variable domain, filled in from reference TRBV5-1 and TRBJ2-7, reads KAGVTQTPRYLIKTRGQQVTLSCSPISGHRSVSWYQQTPGQGLQFLFEYFSETQRNKGNFPGRFSGRQFSNSRSEMNVSTLELGDSALYLCASRQRTGSPEQYFGPGTRLTVT.

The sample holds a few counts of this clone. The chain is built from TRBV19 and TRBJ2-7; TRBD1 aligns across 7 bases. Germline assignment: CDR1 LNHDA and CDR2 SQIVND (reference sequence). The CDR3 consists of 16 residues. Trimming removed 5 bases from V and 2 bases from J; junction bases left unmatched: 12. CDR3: CASSPTPGQITYEQYF. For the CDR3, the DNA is TGTGCCAGTAGTCCCACACCGGGACAGATAACCTACGAGCAGTACTTC.

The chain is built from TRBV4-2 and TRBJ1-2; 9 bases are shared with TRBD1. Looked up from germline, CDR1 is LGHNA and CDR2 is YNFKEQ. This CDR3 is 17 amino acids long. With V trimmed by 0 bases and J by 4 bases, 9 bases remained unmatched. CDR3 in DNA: TGTGCCAGCAGCCAAGAACCACAGGGGGCGGTTGTCTATGGCTACACCTTC. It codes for CASSQEPQGAVVYGYTF.

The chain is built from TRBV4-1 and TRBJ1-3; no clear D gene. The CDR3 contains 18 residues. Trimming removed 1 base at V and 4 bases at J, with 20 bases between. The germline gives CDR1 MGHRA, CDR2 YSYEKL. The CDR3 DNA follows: TGCGCCAGCAGCCAAGGCCAGGCTCGCTCGGGATCCGGAAACACCATATATTTT. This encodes CASSQGQARSGSGNTIYF.

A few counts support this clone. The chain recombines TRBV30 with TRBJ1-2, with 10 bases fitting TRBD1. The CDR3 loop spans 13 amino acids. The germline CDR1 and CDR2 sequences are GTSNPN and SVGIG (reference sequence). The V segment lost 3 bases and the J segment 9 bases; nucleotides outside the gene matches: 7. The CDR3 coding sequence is TGTGCCTGGAGAGCCTGGACAGGGGGAAGCTACACCTTC. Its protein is CAWRAWTGGSYTF.

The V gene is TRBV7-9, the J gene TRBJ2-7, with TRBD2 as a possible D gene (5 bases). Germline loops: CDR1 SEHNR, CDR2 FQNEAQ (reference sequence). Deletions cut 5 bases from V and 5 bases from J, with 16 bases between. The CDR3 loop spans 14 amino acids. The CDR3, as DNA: TGTGCCAGCAGCGAGAGGGTTTCCGTCAACGAGCAGTACTTC. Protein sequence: CASSERVSVNEQYF. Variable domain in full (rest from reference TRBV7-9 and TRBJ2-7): DTGVSQNPRHKITKRGQNVTFRCDPISEHNRLYWYRQTLGQGPEFLTYFQNEAQLEKSRLLSDRFSAERPKGSFSTLEIQRTEQGDSAMYLCASSERVSVNEQYFGPGTRLTVT.

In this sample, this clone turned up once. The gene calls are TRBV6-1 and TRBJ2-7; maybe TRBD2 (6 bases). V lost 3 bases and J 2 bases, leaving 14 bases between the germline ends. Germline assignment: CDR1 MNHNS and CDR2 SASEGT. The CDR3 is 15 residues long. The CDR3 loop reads CASSDRGTLPYEQYF. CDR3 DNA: TGTGCCAGCAGTGACCGCGGGACCCTTCCCTACGAGCAGTACTTC.

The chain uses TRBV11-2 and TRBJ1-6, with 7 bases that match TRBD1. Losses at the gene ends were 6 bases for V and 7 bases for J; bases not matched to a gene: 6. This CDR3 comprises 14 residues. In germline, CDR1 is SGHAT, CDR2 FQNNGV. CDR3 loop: CASRGQRTNSPLHF. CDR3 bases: TGTGCCAGCAGGGGACAGAGAACCAATTCACCCCTCCACTTT.

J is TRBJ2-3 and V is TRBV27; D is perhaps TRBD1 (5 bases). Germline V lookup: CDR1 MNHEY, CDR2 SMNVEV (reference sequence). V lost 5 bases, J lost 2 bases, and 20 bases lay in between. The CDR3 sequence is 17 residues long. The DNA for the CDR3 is TGTGCCAGCAGTCTGCTTGGGTTTGGGGCCATCACAGATACGCAGTATTTT. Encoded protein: CASSLLGFGAITDTQYF.